This TCR beta chain is drawn from a study of shared clonotypes between healthy human individuals. In the study overall: Donor ages ranged 18 to 49 years: a couple of women, a few men. Per-donor plates numbered three CD4 naive, three CD4 memory, two CD8 naive and one CD8 memory.

This clone was detected only once. Only Caucasian adults living in Nashville, Tennessee served as donors. Genomic DNA (from each subset) was split evenly across several immunoSEQ plates. Clones were sequenced by immunoSEQ multiplex PCR, and TCRdb holds only the in-frame ones, with some missing. The sample shows roughly 1,500,000 clones, just under 99% of them seen only once. The receptor's source is a man aged 25 to 40 in good health. The sequencing input was naive CD4+ T cells sorted from blood. Subset here: CD45RA+ positively selected.

The CDR3 DNA sequence: TGTGCCAGTAGTATAGAAGGGGGACCAATCACCGGGGAGCTGTTTTTT. This gives the protein CASSIEGGPITGELFF. The chain is built from TRBV19 and TRBJ2-2; possible D gene TRBD1, 6 bases. Trimming removed 0 bases at V and 4 bases at J, with 12 bases between. This CDR3 region has 16 residues. Germline CDR1 LNHDA, CDR2 SQIVND (reference sequence).